This T cell receptor beta chain was recorded in a study of T-cell reconstitution after alpha-beta-depleted transplantation in children. The CDR3 has 14 amino acids. Germline values: CDR1 SGHRS, CDR2 YFSETQ. Deletions cut 5 bases from V and 9 bases from J, with 18 bases between. Preparation of the TCRbeta library used unique molecular identifiers. TCRdb reprocessed the PCR reads via MiXCR and lists one record per CDR3 protein. The sample includes a few hundred thousand distinct CDR3 sequences, roughly an eighth seen only once; the top ten take around 5.6%. This clonotype showed up just once. Sample: PBMCs from the stem cell graft donor, taken from the stem cell graft. V and J are TRBV5-1 and TRBJ1-5; D perhaps matches TRBD1 (5 bases). This receptor was taken from a human donor who donated a stem cell graft to a child with combined immunodeficiency. Here the CDR3 DNA reads TGCGCCAGCAGACCCGGGACGGTGAATGCGCCCCAGCATTTT. It yields the protein CASRPGTVNAPQHF. The full variable domain, rest sourced from reference TRBV5-1 and TRBJ1-5, is KAGVTQTPRYLIKTRGQQVTLSCSPISGHRSVSWYQQTPGQGLQFLFEYFSETQRNKGNFPGRFSGRQFSNSRSEMNVSTLELGDSALYLCASRPGTVNAPQHFGDGTRLSIL.